This is a list of T cell receptor beta chains from one sample in a study of T cells in Graves' hyperthyroidism and ophthalmopathy. TCRdb redid the calling of the multiplex PCR reads with MiXCR, one entry per CDR3 protein. There are around 440,000 distinct CDR3 sequences in the sample; around a sixth occur only once, and roughly 8% lies in the top ten. The sample consisted of blood. These receptors all stem from a young woman with Graves' hyperthyroidism. CDR3s include the opening cysteine and the closing phenylalanine or tryptophan. The D gene is left open where the match is weak. Rows give clone size only sometimes, using once, few, many, or a class for an expanded clone.

CDR3nt: TGTGCCAGCAGTTTGGAACAGGGGGCGCGAATGGGACACAATGAGCAGTTCTTC; CDR3aa: CASSLEQGARMGHNEQFF; abundance: many; j_gene: TRBJ2-1; v_gene: TRBV12-3/TRBV12-4; d_gene: TRBD1
CDR3nt: TGTGCCAGCAGCCCCTGGGACAGTCTCTACGAGCAGTACTTC; CDR3aa: CASSPWDSLYEQYF; abundance: NA; j_gene: TRBJ2-7; v_gene: TRBV3-1; d_gene: TRBD1
CDR3nt: TGTGCCAGTAGTCGCCCCCCCTTTCGGGGTCGGACCGGGGAGCTGTTTTTT; CDR3aa: CASSRPPFRGRTGELFF; abundance: few; j_gene: TRBJ2-2; v_gene: TRBV19; d_gene: NA
CDR3nt: TGCAGTGCTCTATTGGGGTACGAGCAGTACTTC; CDR3aa: CSALLGYEQYF; abundance: many; j_gene: TRBJ2-7; v_gene: TRBV20-1; d_gene: NA
CDR3nt: TGTGCCAGCAAAATACTGGGAGCGGAGACCCAGTACTTC; CDR3aa: CASKILGAETQYF; abundance: few; j_gene: TRBJ2-5; v_gene: TRBV12-3/TRBV12-4; d_gene: NA
CDR3nt: TGTGCCGGCAGCTTGTTAGAGGGGCTAATTTATTACAATGAGCAGTTCTTC; CDR3aa: CAGSLLEGLIYYNEQFF; abundance: NA; j_gene: TRBJ2-1; v_gene: TRBV5-4; d_gene: NA
CDR3nt: TGTGCCAGCAGCTTAGTGACGGGGATGCCGAGAACCGGGGAGCTGTTTTTT; CDR3aa: CASSLVTGMPRTGELFF; abundance: many; j_gene: TRBJ2-2; v_gene: TRBV7-9; d_gene: NA
CDR3nt: TGCAGTGCTCCTTCGCGTGGCGGGTCCAGCTCCTACAATGAGCAGTTCTTC; CDR3aa: CSAPSRGGSSSYNEQFF; abundance: many; j_gene: TRBJ2-1; v_gene: TRBV20-1; d_gene: NA
CDR3nt: TGTGCCAGCAGCGGGGCAGGGGGTGAGCAGTTCTTC; CDR3aa: CASSGAGGEQFF; abundance: NA; j_gene: TRBJ2-1; v_gene: TRBV9; d_gene: TRBD1
CDR3nt: TGTGCCAGCAGTTTCGCCGGGACAGTCGGGAAGGGTGACACTGAAGCTTTCTTT; CDR3aa: CASSFAGTVGKGDTEAFF; abundance: NA; j_gene: TRBJ1-1; v_gene: TRBV6-1; d_gene: TRBD1